The text below deals with one TCR beta chain. In the study's own analysis: Counts of nucleated cells, estimated from reference gene primer amplification, were obtained. Here immunoSEQ multiplex PCR was the method, and the copy in TCRdb shows in-frame clones only, minus some. V, J and clone size derive from that table, while D and trimming were established from the DNA sequence. The sample carries under 250,000 clones, around 88% recorded once. This CDR3 has 14 residues. Germline lookup yields CDR1 KGHDR and CDR2 SFDVKD. The ends were cut back, 11 bases at V and 8 bases at J, with 20 bases in the middle. These data belong to a study of blood T cell repertoires in COVID-19. Study at large: Researchers got acute and convalescent COVID-19 samples from the United States, Italy and Spain. The cDNA or gDNA used as material had been derived from T cells, B-cell-depleted T cells, or PBMCs.

This receptor was obtained from a man of 80 years or more with acute or convalescent COVID-19. The sample comprised peripheral blood. The chain is built from TRBV24-1 and TRBJ1-4; tentative D call: TRBD1 (5 bases). The CDR3 here is CAIQVRGGREKLFF. CDR3 nucleotides: TGTGCCATCCAGGTCCGGGGGGGTAGAGAAAAACTGTTTTTT.